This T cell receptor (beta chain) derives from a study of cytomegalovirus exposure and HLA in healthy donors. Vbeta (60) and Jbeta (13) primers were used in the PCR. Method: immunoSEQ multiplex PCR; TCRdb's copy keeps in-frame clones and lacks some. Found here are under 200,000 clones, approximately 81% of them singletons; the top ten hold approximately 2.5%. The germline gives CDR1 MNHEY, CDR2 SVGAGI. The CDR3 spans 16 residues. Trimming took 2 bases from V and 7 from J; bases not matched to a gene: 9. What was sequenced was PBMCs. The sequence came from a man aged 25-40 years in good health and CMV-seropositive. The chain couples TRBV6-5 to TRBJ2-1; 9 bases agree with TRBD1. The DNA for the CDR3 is TGTGCCAGCAGTTACAAGACCGGGACAGGGCGAAATGAGCAGTTCTTC. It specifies CASSYKTGTGRNEQFF.